These 10 T cell receptor beta chains originate from one sample sequenced in a study of T cell responses to AZD1222 COVID-19 vaccine. Sequenced by immunoSEQ multiplex PCR; TCRdb stores in-frame clones only, minus some. Seen here are about 100,000 clones, 89% observed once, and the top ten hold around 6.7%. Here the sequenced sample was peripheral blood, taken on day 0 of AZD1222 vaccination. The receptors shown here come from an adult in good health.

The chain carries TRBV6-2 or TRBV6-3 and TRBJ2-7; 7 bases align to TRBD1. V was clipped by 5 bases and J by 2 bases; unmatched bases: 3. CDR3 size: 13 residues. Germline V gene sequence: CDR1 MNHEY, CDR2 SVGEGT. The CDR3: CASSRDSAYEQYF. The CDR3 nucleotides are TGTGCCAGCAGTCGGGACAGCGCCTACGAGCAGTACTTC.

The V and J genes are TRBV28 and TRBJ1-1; D unresolved. Germline V gives CDR1 MDHEN, CDR2 SYDVKM. The CDR3 consists of 15 residues. V lost 6 bases and J lost 5, with 19 bases in between. CDR3 DNA sequence: TGTGCCAGCAGCGAGACGACGGGGAGAAGTACTGAAGCTTTCTTT. This codes for CASSETTGRSTEAFF.

This chain links TRBV10-1 with TRBJ1-5; D gene ambiguous. The CDR3 runs 15 residues. CDR1 is WNHNN and CDR2 is SYGVQD in the germline V gene (reference sequence). V lost 6 bases, J lost 0 bases, and 12 bases lay in between. CDR3 DNA sequence: TGCGCCAGCAGACAGACTCCTGATAGCAATCAGCCCCAGCATTTT. Its protein product is CASRQTPDSNQPQHF.

The chain joins TRBV14 to TRBJ2-6; TRBD1 matches at 8 bases. Per germline, CDR1 SGHDN and CDR2 FVKESK. The CDR3 totals 17 residues. The ends lost 2 bases at V and 3 bases at J; junction bases unmatched: 6. CDR3 loop: CASSQLQGASGANVLTF. The CDR3 DNA reads as TGTGCCAGCAGCCAACTGCAGGGGGCGAGTGGGGCCAACGTCCTGACTTTC.

The chain is built from TRBV6-5 and TRBJ2-2, with 12 bases identical to TRBD1. This CDR3 has 15 amino acids. The germline gives CDR1 MNHEY, CDR2 SVGAGI. Trimming took 7 bases from V and 4 from J; bases not matched to a gene: 4. CDR3 bases: TGTGCCAGCACCCGGGACAGGGGGCTCACCGGGGAGCTGTTTTTT. As protein: CASTRDRGLTGELFF.

The chain joins TRBV9 to TRBJ2-1; weak D call: TRBD2 (5 bases). This CDR3 has 15 amino acids. Trimming stripped 4 bases from V and 5 bases from J, with 16 bases between. Germline lookup yields CDR1 SGDLS and CDR2 YYNGEE. The CDR3 reads CASSPYHRGNNEQFF. CDR3 nucleotides: TGTGCCAGCAGCCCCTACCACCGGGGAAACAATGAGCAGTTCTTC.

The gene calls are TRBV5-1 and TRBJ1-1, with D possibly matching TRBD1 (5 bases). V was trimmed by 3 bases and J by 2 bases, leaving 14 bases between them. CDR1 and CDR2 from the germline V gene are SGHRS and YFSETQ. The CDR3 runs to 15 residues. CDR3 sequence reads: CASSSWTGLNTEAFF. The CDR3 DNA follows: TGCGCCAGCAGCTCCTGGACGGGACTTAACACTGAAGCTTTCTTT.

The gene calls are TRBV12-3 or TRBV12-4 and TRBJ1-2; D uncertain. V shed 2 bases and J shed 10 bases, with 11 bases lying between them. This CDR3 is built from 12 residues. Here the CDR3 reads CASSLRAVYYTF. CDR3 nucleotide sequence: TGTGCCAGCAGTTTACGGGCAGTCTACTACACCTTC.

This chain joins TRBV3-1 (or the pseudogene TRBV3-2) and TRBJ2-5, with 13 bases aligning to TRBD2. The CDR3 spans 23 residues. Germline values: CDR1 LGHDT, CDR2 YNNKEL (reference sequence). V gave up 0 bases and J gave up 3 bases; unmatched junction bases: 22. CDR3 region: CASSQDPYFSLTSGRASEETQYF. The CDR3 DNA follows: TGTGCCAGCAGCCAAGATCCTTATTTTTCGTTAACTAGCGGGAGGGCCTCAGAAGAGACCCAGTACTTC.

The CDR3 region is CASSQSPGLPPYEQYF. The CDR3 DNA follows: TGTGCCAGCAGCCAAAGTCCGGGACTACCTCCCTACGAGCAGTACTTC. This chain connects TRBV3-1 (or the pseudogene TRBV3-2) to TRBJ2-7, with 7 bases aligning to TRBD2. After removal of 2 bases from V and 2 bases from J, the junction contained 9 bases not matched to a gene. CDR1 LGHDT and CDR2 YNNKEL come from the germline V gene (reference sequence). CDR3 length: 16 amino acids.